These T cell receptor beta chains were read from a single sample in a study of neurological immune-mediated disorders. A single record per CDR3 protein comes from TCRdb applying MiXCR to the 5' RACE reads. This table holds more than 30,000 distinct CDR3 sequences, about an eighth found once. Sequences were obtained from CD4+ T cells from blood. The source of these receptors is a female donor with HTLV-1-associated myelopathy (HAM/TSP). The conserved cysteine and the conserved F or W are not part of the CDR3 here.

ASSFLQAQETQY,TRBJ2-5,12,TRBV5-1
ASSPLGLEEQTQY,TRBJ2-5,13,TRBV7-6
AISESMSYEQY,TRBJ2-7,11,TRBV10-3
ASSFLAGTDTQY,TRBJ2-3,12,TRBV7-9
ASSGEWGANEAF,TRBJ1-1,12,TRBV6-5
AISTGGNQPQH,TRBJ1-5,11,TRBV10-3
ASRQVFTEAF,TRBJ1-1,10,TRBV2
SARDPRHGGRTYEQY,TRBJ2-7,15,TRBV20-1
ASSLVGSRPGQF,TRBJ2-1,12,TRBV11-2
ASTPQRGTQY,TRBJ2-5,10,TRBV7-2
ASSGNTRNQPQH,TRBJ1-5,12,TRBV2
ASSLGTGSAKNIQY,TRBJ2-4,14,TRBV7-2
ASSLGGDSPLH,TRBJ1-6,11,TRBV5-5
ASSFLPTGPSTGELF,TRBJ2-2,15,TRBV7-6
ASSQRRGLYGYT,TRBJ1-2,12,TRBV4-1
ASSNEFWDEQF,TRBJ2-1,11,TRBV18
AISADSGAAGELF,TRBJ2-2,13,TRBV10-3
ASSLERGRLEQF,TRBJ2-1,12,TRBV11-3
ASSPGACRETQY,TRBJ2-5,12,TRBV18
ATGLTGSSGELF,TRBJ2-2,12,TRBV24-1
AISRGVSNTGELF,TRBJ2-2,13,TRBV10-3
ASSSRDKIYEQY,TRBJ2-7,12,TRBV5-1
SARSVTSGPIPYTDTQY,TRBJ2-3,17,TRBV20-1
ASSPTSGAGVNVLT,TRBJ2-6,14,TRBV5-1
ASSRLGIANTEAF,TRBJ1-1,13,TRBV12-3/TRBV12-4